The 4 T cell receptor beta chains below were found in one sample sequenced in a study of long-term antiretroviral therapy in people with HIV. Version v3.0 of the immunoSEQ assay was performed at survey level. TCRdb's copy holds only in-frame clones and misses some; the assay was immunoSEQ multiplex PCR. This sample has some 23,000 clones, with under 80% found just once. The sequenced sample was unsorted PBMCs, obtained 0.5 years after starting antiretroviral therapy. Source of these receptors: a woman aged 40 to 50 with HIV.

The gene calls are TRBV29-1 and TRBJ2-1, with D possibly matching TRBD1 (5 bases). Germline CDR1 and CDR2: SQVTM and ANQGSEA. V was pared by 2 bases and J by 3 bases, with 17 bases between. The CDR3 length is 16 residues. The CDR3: CSVEWPTVTYYNEQFF. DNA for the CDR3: TGCAGCGTTGAATGGCCGACAGTTACTTACTACAATGAGCAGTTCTTC.

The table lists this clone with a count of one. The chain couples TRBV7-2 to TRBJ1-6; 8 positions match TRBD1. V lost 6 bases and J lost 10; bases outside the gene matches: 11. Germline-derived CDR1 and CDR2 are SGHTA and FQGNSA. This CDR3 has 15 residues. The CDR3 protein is CASRPPTGAYSPLHF. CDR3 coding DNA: TGTGCCAGCAGACCCCCGACAGGGGCCTACTCACCCCTCCACTTT.

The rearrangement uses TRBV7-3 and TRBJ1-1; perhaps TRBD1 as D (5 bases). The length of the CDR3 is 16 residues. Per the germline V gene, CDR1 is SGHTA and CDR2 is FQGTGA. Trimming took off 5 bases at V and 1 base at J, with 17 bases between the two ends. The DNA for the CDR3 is TGTGCCAGCAGCCCCTTCCCGGGGCTATGGAACACTGAAGCTTTCTTT. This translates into CASSPFPGLWNTEAFF.

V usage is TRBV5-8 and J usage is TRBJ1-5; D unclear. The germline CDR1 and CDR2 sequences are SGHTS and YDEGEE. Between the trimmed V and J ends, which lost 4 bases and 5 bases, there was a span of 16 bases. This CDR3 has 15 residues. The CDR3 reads CASSTTPNRDQPQHF. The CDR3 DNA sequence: TGTGCCAGCAGCACAACCCCAAACCGGGATCAGCCCCAGCATTTT.